These 22 T cell receptor beta chains were all obtained from the same sample, sequenced in a study of CD8+CD57+ T cells in acquired aplastic anemia. Template material for TCR beta VDJ and CDR3 profiling consisted of genomic DNA. TCRdb redid the calling of the reads with MiXCR, one entry per CDR3 protein. This table has roughly 80,000 distinct CDR3 sequences, over 35% appearing once. Source material: sorted CD4+, CD8+, or CD8+CD57+ T cells (not recorded which) from PBMCs. The receptors originated from a human donor in good health, serving as a control.

This clonotype was recorded a few times. A much bigger clone sits one base away, suggesting this may be a read error. V usage is TRBV9 and J usage is TRBJ2-7, with a weak D call TRBD1 (6 bases). V was pared by 3 bases and J by 4 bases, with 17 bases between. This CDR3 contains 15 residues. Germline-derived CDR1 and CDR2 are SGDLS and YYNGEE. CDR3 protein: CASSAEGGSAYEQYF. The DNA of the CDR3 is TGTGCCAGCAGCGCAGAAGGGGGTTCTGCATACGAGCAGTACTTC.

The V and J genes are TRBV13 and TRBJ1-2; no firm D call. This CDR3 region has 16 residues. The germline V gene has CDR1 PRHDT and CDR2 FYEKMQ (reference sequence). Deletions cut 6 bases from V and 6 bases from J, with 23 bases between. CDR3 sequence reads: CASSEGLAGVWDGYTF. CDR3 nucleotides: TGTGCCAGCAGTGAAGGACTAGCGGGAGTGTGGGATGGCTACACCTTC.

In its sample, this clonotype was seen a few times. The V gene is TRBV2, the J gene TRBJ1-6; D unresolved. The germline V gene encodes CDR1 SNHLY and CDR2 FYNNEI. The CDR3 sequence is 16 residues long. Trimming shortened V by 2 bases and J by 0 bases, and 8 bases separated the two germline ends. CDR3 sequence reads: CASSESVISYNSPLHF. DNA of the CDR3: TGTGCCAGCAGTGAATCGGTGATCTCCTATAATTCACCCCTCCACTTT.

This clonotype has ten or more counts. The rearrangement uses TRBV19 and TRBJ1-6; D uncertain. This CDR3 has 15 residues. Trimming pared 4 bases from V and 4 bases from J, leaving 11 bases between. CDR1 and CDR2 from the germline V gene are LNHDA and SQIVND (reference sequence). CDR3 in DNA: TGTGCCAGTAGTAGATCGGACCAATATAATTCACCCCTCCACTTT. Translating it yields CASSRSDQYNSPLHF. The whole variable domain, remainder taken from reference TRBV19 and TRBJ1-6, is DGGITQSPKYLFRKEGQNVTLSCEQNLNHDAMYWYRQDPGQGLRLIYYSQIVNDFQKGDIAEGYSVSREKKESFPLTVTSAQKNPTAFYLCASSRSDQYNSPLHFGNGTRLTVT.

This clonotype was found a few times. The chain links TRBV4-1 to TRBJ1-2; D is ambiguous. The CDR3 is 19 amino acids. V was clipped by 7 bases and J by 4 bases, with 31 bases between them. Germline V lookup: CDR1 MGHRA, CDR2 YSYEKL. CDR3 in amino acids: CASKMDPEGAGSTSYGYTF. CDR3 DNA: TGCGCCAGCAAAATGGACCCCGAGGGCGCCGGTTCAACGAGCTATGGCTACACCTTC.

Ten or more counts support this clonotype. The V gene is TRBV20-1, the J gene TRBJ2-1; D may be TRBD2 (6 bases). Per the germline V gene, CDR1 is DFQATT and CDR2 is SNEGSKA (reference sequence). Trimming removed 2 bases at V and 6 bases at J, with 17 bases between. CDR3 length: 15 residues. Here the CDR3 DNA reads TGCAGTGCTAGAAATCTGGGGACCGGGGGCAATGAGCAGTTCTTC. It yields the protein CSARNLGTGGNEQFF.

The chain has TRBV7-3 and TRBJ2-3, with unresolved D. Germline V gives CDR1 SGHTA, CDR2 FQGTGA. The CDR3 covers 12 residues. The ends were cut back, 0 bases at V and 4 bases at J, with 2 bases in the middle. In nucleotides, the CDR3 is TGTGCCAGCAGCTTAACGGCAGATACGCAGTATTTT. Translating it yields CASSLTADTQYF.

This clonotype showed up many times. J is TRBJ2-5 and V is TRBV29-1; D is possibly TRBD1 (6 bases). V was clipped by 1 base and J by 4 bases, with 16 bases between them. The CDR3 runs to 15 residues. The V gene's germline CDR1 is SQVTM and CDR2 ANQGSEA. CDR3 region: CSVEVNQGRRETQYF. CDR3 sequence (DNA): TGCAGCGTTGAAGTAAATCAGGGGCGGCGAGAGACCCAGTACTTC. Looking up the rest from reference TRBV29-1 and TRBJ2-5 gives the full variable domain: SAVISQKPSRDICQRGTSLTIQCQVDSQVTMMFWYRQQPGQSLTLIATANQGSEATYESGFVIDKFPISRPNLTFSTLTVSNMSPEDSSIYLCSVEVNQGRRETQYFGPGTRLLVL.

This chain joins TRBV2 and TRBJ2-3; D gene ambiguous. The germline V gene has CDR1 SNHLY and CDR2 FYNNEI. The V end lost 4 bases, the J end lost 4 bases, and 6 bases lay between the germline ends. The CDR3 extends over 12 amino acids. The CDR3 here is CASSGSADTQYF. CDR3 in DNA: TGTGCCAGCAGTGGTTCGGCAGATACGCAGTATTTT.

Regarding this clonotype: This may stem from a read error, because a much larger clone lies one nucleotide away. The chain combines TRBV4-1 with TRBJ2-7; tentative D call: TRBD2 (6 bases). Per the germline V gene, CDR1 is MGHRA and CDR2 is YSYEKL. CDR3 length equals 13 residues. Trimming pared 6 bases from V and 5 bases from J, leaving 14 bases between. The CDR3 loop reads CASSPGVTHEQYF. The CDR3 DNA is TGCGCCAGCAGTCCGGGGGTAACCCACGAGCAGTACTTC.

A few counts support this clonotype. This sequence joins TRBV5-4 and TRBJ1-1; TRBD1 is a possible D gene (6 bases). The CDR3 length is 14 residues. Trimming pared 4 bases from V and 4 bases from J, leaving 14 bases between. Per germline, CDR1 SGHNT and CDR2 YYREEE (reference sequence). The CDR3 bases are TGTGCCAGCAGCCCCGACCGACAGGCCACTGAAGCTTTCTTT. Residues: CASSPDRQATEAFF.

This clonotype has a count of ten or more. The V gene is TRBV29-1, the J gene TRBJ1-5, with D unresolved. The V end was cut by 6 bases, the J end by 6 bases, with 12 bases between. The CDR3 totals 12 residues. CDR1 is SQVTM, CDR2 ANQGSEA, per germline. CDR3 DNA: TGCAGCGTGGAGTCTGGCGGTCAGCCCCAGCATTTT. Its translation is CSVESGGQPQHF.

The CDR3 nucleotides read TGTGCCAGCAGTGAATATGACGGGGAGCTGTTTTTT. It codes for CASSEYDGELFF. The chain employs TRBV25-1 and TRBJ2-2; D ambiguous. The CDR3 is made up of 12 amino acids. V was trimmed by 0 bases and J by 7 bases, leaving 3 bases between them. Per germline, CDR1 MGHDK and CDR2 SYGVNS. The variable domain in full, with the rest retrieved from reference TRBV25-1 and TRBJ2-2, is EADIYQTPRYLVIGTGKKITLECSQTMGHDKMYWYQQDPGMELHLIHYSYGVNSTEKGDLSSESTVSRIRTEHFPLTLESARPSHTSQYLCASSEYDGELFFGEGSRLTVL.

With respect to this clonotype: A junction boundary mismatches the germline segment, possibly from a read error. The chain is built from TRBV2 and TRBJ2-3, with unresolved D. The CDR3 length is 13 residues. Germline assignment: CDR1 SNHLY and CDR2 FYNNEI. CDR3 amino acids: CVSSGGNTDTQYF. CDR3 nucleotides: TGTGTCAGCAGTGGTGGTAACACAGATACGCAGTATTTT.

The chain links TRBV9 to TRBJ1-1; D may be TRBD1 (5 bases). Germline CDR1 reads SGDLS; CDR2 reads YYNGEE. The CDR3 has 13 residues. V lost 0 bases, J lost 7 bases, and 10 bases lay in between. The CDR3 here is CASSVASGGEAFF. For the CDR3, the DNA is TGTGCCAGCAGCGTAGCTTCGGGGGGTGAAGCTTTCTTT.

The rearrangement uses TRBV15 and TRBJ2-2; 9 bases agree with TRBD2. The CDR3 loop spans 16 amino acids. V was pared by 2 bases and J by 5 bases, with 6 bases of the junction left unmatched. Germline assignment: CDR1 LNHNV and CDR2 YYDKDF (reference sequence). The CDR3 DNA is TGTGCCACCAGCAGACTTAGCGGGAGAGTGACCGGGGAGCTGTTTTTT. This sequence encodes CATSRLSGRVTGELFF.

A few counts support this clonotype. The rearrangement links TRBV30 to TRBJ1-2; no firm D call. Germline values: CDR1 GTSNPN, CDR2 SVGIG (reference sequence). The CDR3 is made up of 15 amino acids. Trimming shortened V by 5 bases and J by 2 bases, and 18 bases separated the two germline ends. The DNA for the CDR3 is TGTGCCTGGCAAAAGGCAGAAATAACCAACTATGGCTACACCTTC. It encodes CAWQKAEITNYGYTF.

This clonotype has a count of ten or more. The chain uses TRBV4-3 and TRBJ1-6, with D possibly TRBD1 on 6 matching bases. The CDR3 is 17 amino acids. Between the trimmed V and J ends, which lost 0 bases and 5 bases, there was a span of 14 bases. Per the germline V gene, CDR1 is LGHNA and CDR2 is YSLEER. CDR3 DNA: TGCGCCAGCAGCCAAGATCTCCTACCAGGGGATAATTCACCCCTCCACTTT. Translated: CASSQDLLPGDNSPLHF.

As concerns this clonotype: Its ends do not fully match the called genes, so a read error is possible. This chain links TRBV10-2 with TRBJ2-1; the D is unclear. Germline lookup yields CDR1 WSHSY and CDR2 SAAADI. CDR3 size: 16 residues. The CDR3 DNA reads TGCGCCAGCAGTGACGGATCAAGGCGCGTTTACAGTGAGCAGTTCTTC. Encoded protein: CASSDGSRRVYSEQFF.

This clonotype was seen ten or more times. The chain uses TRBV20-1 and TRBJ1-1, with D uncertain. The CDR3 spans 11 residues. The V gene's germline CDR1 is DFQATT and CDR2 SNEGSKA (reference sequence). V lost 4 bases, J lost 1 base, and 4 bases lay in between. CDR3 loop: CSATENTEAFF. For the CDR3, the DNA is TGCAGTGCTACAGAGAACACTGAAGCTTTCTTT.

The chain has TRBV10-3 and TRBJ1-5, with D possibly TRBD1 on 6 matching bases. Trimming left V 5 bases short and J 4 bases short, with 15 bases between. Germline CDR1 reads ENHRY; CDR2 reads SYGVKD. The CDR3 sequence is 15 residues long. The CDR3 loop is CAISYSKGGNQPQHF. The CDR3 bases are TGTGCCATCAGTTACTCTAAGGGGGGAAATCAGCCCCAGCATTTT.

The rearrangement uses TRBV24-1 and TRBJ2-3; D could derive from TRBD1 or TRBD2 (6 bases each). From germline, CDR1 is KGHDR and CDR2 SFDVKD. V gave up 5 bases and J gave up 3 bases, with 17 bases separating them. The CDR3 is 16 residues long. In nucleotides, the CDR3 is TGTGCCACCAGTGCCCGGGGGCCCCGCGCGACAGATACGCAGTATTTT. The encoded protein is CATSARGPRATDTQYF.